A single TCR beta chain is shown here with its context. Its antigen is as yet unknown. CDR3 length equals 13 residues. V dropped 4 bases and J dropped 8 bases, with 14 bases sitting between them. Germline CDR1 and CDR2: LGHNA and YNFKEQ. This entry comes from a study of graft-versus-host responses after intestinal transplantation. Study information: Recipients obtained multivisceral, liver-intestinal, or isolated intestinal transplants. Every recipient had anti-thymocyte globulin induction and three to four years of tacrolimus plus steroids.

Whole-study findings and limits: GvH clones detected in recipient marrow included some appearing first in ileum or blood. An association linked early post-transplant HvG declines with peak circulating GvH clone levels.

Some clones are missing from TCRdb's copy, which holds only in-frame ones; the method was immunoSEQ multiplex PCR. The sample carries over 70,000 clones, approximately 93% recorded once. The receptor comes from a human donor who received an intestinal transplant. This specimen was unstimulated CD8+ T cells sorted from spleen or lymph node cells, taken before intestinal transplant. The chain carries TRBV4-2 and TRBJ1-1; perhaps TRBD1 as D (5 bases). CDR3 in DNA: TGTGCCAGCAGCCTAAGTACAGGTGAAGAAGCTTTCTTT. Translation gives CASSLSTGEEAFF.